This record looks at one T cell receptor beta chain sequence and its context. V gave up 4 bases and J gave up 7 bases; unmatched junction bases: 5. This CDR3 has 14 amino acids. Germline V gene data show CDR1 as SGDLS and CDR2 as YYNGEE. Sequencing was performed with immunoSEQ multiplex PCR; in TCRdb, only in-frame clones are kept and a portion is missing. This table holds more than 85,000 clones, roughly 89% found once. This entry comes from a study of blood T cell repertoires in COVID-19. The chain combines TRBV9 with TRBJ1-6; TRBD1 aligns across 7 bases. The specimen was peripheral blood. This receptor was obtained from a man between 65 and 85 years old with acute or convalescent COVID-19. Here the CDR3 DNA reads TGTGCCAGCAGCTATTGGGACAGCAATTCACCCCTCCACTTT. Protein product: CASSYWDSNSPLHF.